Listed below are T cell receptor beta chains from one sample, sequenced in a study of blood T cell repertoires in COVID-19. Produced via immunoSEQ multiplex PCR; TCRdb's table is partial and in-frame only. Counted here are about 140,000 clones, roughly 76% occurring once; the ten biggest clones make up 9%. The material sequenced was peripheral blood. The receptors here all came from a woman in her 50s with active or convalescent COVID-19. The conserved cysteine and the conserved F or W are not part of the CDR3 here. The D gene is left open where the match is weak.

>TRBJ2-7|TRBV2|TRBD2
ASSERLTSGYEQY
>TRBJ1-6|TRBV27|.
ASSLVAFSYNSPLH
>TRBJ1-4|TRBV3-1/TRBV3-2|TRBD1
ASSSQGGGEKLF
>TRBJ1-1|TRBV7-2|.
ASSTSGMNTEAF
>TRBJ1-5|TRBV19|.
ASSIRDSNQPQH
>TRBJ1-2|TRBV6-2/TRBV6-3|.
ASSRHLQAGSFNYGYT
>TRBJ2-2|TRBV2|TRBD1
ASRRQGPNTGELF
>TRBJ1-2|TRBV28|.
ASSPPRGYGYT
>TRBJ2-1|TRBV28|.
ASSQEYNEQF
>TRBJ2-2|TRBV9|TRBD2
ASSANLAVVTGELF
>TRBJ2-3|TRBV2|TRBD2
ASTSSGGLYTDTQY
>TRBJ2-3|TRBV30|TRBD2
ASQGLAGGDTQY
>TRBJ2-1|TRBV9|TRBD2
ASSGSSGGAGNEQF
>TRBJ1-2|TRBV18|.
ASSYGLGYT
>TRBJ2-3|TRBV11-2|.
ASSLGAGSTDTQY
>TRBJ2-2|TRBV7-9|TRBD2
ASSLVAGGPRGELF
>TRBJ2-7|TRBV5-1|TRBD2
ASSLAAGGSGEQY
>TRBJ1-2|TRBV19|TRBD1
ASSLDRARVGGYT
>TRBJ1-6|TRBV27|.
ASAPGLLNSPLH
>TRBJ1-1|TRBV9|.
ASSPTGSLDTEAF
>TRBJ1-6|TRBV5-6|TRBD1
ASSAPPGGRAPLH
>TRBJ2-2|TRBV19|TRBD1
ASSTRGLTGGEDTGELF
>TRBJ1-5|TRBV6-4|.
ASSDRDWGLVGNQPQH
>TRBJ2-7|TRBV14|TRBD1
ASSSTDRYEQY
>TRBJ1-1|TRBV28|.
ASSSGGDSSTEAF
>TRBJ1-2|TRBV28|TRBD1
ASSATGSSPTFNYGYT